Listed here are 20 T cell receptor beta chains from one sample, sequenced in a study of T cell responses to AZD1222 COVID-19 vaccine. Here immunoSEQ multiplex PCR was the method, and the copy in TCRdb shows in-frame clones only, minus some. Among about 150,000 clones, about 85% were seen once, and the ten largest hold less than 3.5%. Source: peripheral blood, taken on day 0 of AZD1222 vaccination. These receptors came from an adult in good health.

The chain's CDR3 is CASRNRGGNSPLHF. Written as DNA, the CDR3 is TGTGCCAGCAGGAACAGGGGAGGCAATTCACCCCTCCACTTT. This chain connects TRBV6-5 to TRBJ1-6; TRBD1 agrees at 7 bases. V lost 6 bases, J lost 7 bases, and 6 bases stayed unmatched. The CDR3 is made up of 14 amino acids. Looked up from germline, CDR1 is MNHEY and CDR2 is SVGAGI.

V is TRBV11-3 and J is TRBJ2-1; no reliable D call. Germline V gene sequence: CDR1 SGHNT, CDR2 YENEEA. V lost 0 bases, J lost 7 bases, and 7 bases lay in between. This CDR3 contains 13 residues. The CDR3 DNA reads TGTGCCAGCAGCTTAGATCGGATGAATGAGCAGTTCTTC. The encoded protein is CASSLDRMNEQFF.

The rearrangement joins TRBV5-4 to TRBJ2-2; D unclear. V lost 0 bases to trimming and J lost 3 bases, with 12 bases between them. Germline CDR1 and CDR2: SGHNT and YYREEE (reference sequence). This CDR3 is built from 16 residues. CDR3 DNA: TGTGCCAGCAGCTTGGTCCCGGCTACGGACACCGGGGAGCTGTTTTTT. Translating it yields CASSLVPATDTGELFF.

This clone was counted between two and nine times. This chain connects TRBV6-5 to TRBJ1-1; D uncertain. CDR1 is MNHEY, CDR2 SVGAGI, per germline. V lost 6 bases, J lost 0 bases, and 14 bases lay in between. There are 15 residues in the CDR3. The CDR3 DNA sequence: TGTGCCAGCAGCAAGGACTCCCCACTGAACACTGAAGCTTTCTTT. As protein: CASSKDSPLNTEAFF.

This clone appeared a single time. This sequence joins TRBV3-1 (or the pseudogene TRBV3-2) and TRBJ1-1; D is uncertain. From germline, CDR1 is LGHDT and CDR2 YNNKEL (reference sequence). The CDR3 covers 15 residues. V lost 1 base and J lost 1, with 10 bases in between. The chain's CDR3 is CASSQGLDKNTEAFF. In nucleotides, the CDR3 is TGTGCCAGCAGCCAAGGTCTCGACAAGAACACTGAAGCTTTCTTT.

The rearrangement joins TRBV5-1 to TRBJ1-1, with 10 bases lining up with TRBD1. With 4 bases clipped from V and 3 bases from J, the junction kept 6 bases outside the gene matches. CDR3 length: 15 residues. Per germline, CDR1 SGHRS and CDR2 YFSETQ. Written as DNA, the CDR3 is TGCGCCAGCAGCCCCCTGGGGACAGGGGACACTGAAGCTTTCTTT. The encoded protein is CASSPLGTGDTEAFF. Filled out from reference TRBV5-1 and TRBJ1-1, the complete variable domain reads KAGVTQTPRYLIKTRGQQVTLSCSPISGHRSVSWYQQTPGQGLQFLFEYFSETQRNKGNFPGRFSGRQFSNSRSEMNVSTLELGDSALYLCASSPLGTGDTEAFFGQGTRLTVV.

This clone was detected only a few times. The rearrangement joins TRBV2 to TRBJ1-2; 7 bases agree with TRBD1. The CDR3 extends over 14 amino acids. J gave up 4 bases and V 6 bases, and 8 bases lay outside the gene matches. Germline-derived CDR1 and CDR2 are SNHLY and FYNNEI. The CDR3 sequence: CASSAGGRGYGYTF. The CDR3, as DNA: TGTGCCAGCAGCGCAGGGGGACGGGGCTATGGCTACACCTTC. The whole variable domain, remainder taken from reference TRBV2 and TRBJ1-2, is EPEVTQTPSHQVTQMGQEVILRCVPISNHLYFYWYRQILGQKVEFLVSFYNNEISEKSEIFDDQFSVERPDGSNFTLKIRSTKLEDSAMYFCASSAGGRGYGYTFGSGTRLTVV.

The DNA of the CDR3 is TGTGCCAGCAGTTCCGGGGCGCCTTCCCCCCAGCATTTT. Protein: CASSSGAPSPQHF. This chain connects TRBV6-6 to TRBJ1-5; D is perhaps TRBD1 (5 bases). CDR1 is MNHNY, CDR2 SVGAGI, per germline (reference sequence). CDR3 length: 13 residues. Trimming removed 4 bases at V and 10 bases at J, with 14 bases between.

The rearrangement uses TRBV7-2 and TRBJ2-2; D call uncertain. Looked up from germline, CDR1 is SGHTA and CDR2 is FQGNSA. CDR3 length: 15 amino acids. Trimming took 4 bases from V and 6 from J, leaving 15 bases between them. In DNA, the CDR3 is TGTGCCAGCAGCTCCACAAGGGTCGTAGCCGGGGAGCTGTTTTTT. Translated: CASSSTRVVAGELFF. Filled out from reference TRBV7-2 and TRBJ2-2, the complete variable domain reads GAGVSQSPSNKVTEKGKDVELRCDPISGHTALYWYRQSLGQGLEFLIYFQGNSAPDKSGLPSDRFSAERTGGSVSTLTIQRTQQEDSAVYLCASSSTRVVAGELFFGEGSRLTVL.

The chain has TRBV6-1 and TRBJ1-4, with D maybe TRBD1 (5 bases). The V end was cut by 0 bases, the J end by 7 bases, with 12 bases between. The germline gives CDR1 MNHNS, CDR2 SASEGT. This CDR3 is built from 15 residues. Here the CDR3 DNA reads TGTGCCAGCAGTGAAGCTGGGACCCTGGCTGAAAAACTGTTTTTT. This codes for CASSEAGTLAEKLFF.

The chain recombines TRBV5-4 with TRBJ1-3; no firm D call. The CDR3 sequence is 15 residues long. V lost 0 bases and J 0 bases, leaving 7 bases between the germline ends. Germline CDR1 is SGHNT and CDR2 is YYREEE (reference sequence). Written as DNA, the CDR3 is TGTGCCAGCAGCTTGGACAGTGGCTCTGGAAACACCATATATTTT. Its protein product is CASSLDSGSGNTIYF. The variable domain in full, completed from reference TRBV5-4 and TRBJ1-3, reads ETGVTQSPTHLIKTRGQQVTLRCSSQSGHNTVSWYQQALGQGPQFIFQYYREEENGRGNFPPRFSGLQFPNYSSELNVNALELDDSALYLCASSLDSGSGNTIYFGEGSWLTVV.

CDR3 loop: CASSPGQVHEQYF. DNA for the CDR3: TGTGCCAGCAGCCCCGGACAGGTCCACGAGCAGTACTTC. The chain links TRBV7-8 to TRBJ2-7; 7 positions agree with TRBD1. The CDR3 sequence is 13 residues long. The V segment lost 5 bases and the J segment 5 bases; nucleotides outside the gene matches: 6. Per germline, CDR1 SGHVS and CDR2 FQNEAQ.

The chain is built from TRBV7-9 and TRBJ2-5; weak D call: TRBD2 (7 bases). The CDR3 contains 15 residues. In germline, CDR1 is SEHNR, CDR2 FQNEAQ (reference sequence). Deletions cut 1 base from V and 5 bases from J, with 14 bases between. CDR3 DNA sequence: TGTGCCAGCAGCTTAGTTGAGGGGGGGCCCGAGACCCAGTACTTC. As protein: CASSLVEGGPETQYF. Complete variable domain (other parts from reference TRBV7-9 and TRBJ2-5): DTGVSQNPRHKITKRGQNVTFRCDPISEHNRLYWYRQTLGQGPEFLTYFQNEAQLEKSRLLSDRFSAERPKGSFSTLEIQRTEQGDSAMYLCASSLVEGGPETQYFGPGTRLLVL.

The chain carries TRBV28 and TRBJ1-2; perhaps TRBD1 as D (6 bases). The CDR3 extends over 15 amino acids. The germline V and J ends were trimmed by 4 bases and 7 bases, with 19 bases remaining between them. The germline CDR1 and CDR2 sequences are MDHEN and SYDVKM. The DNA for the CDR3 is TGTGCCAGCAGTTACCGGAACAGGGACCCTTTTGGCTACACCTTC. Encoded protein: CASSYRNRDPFGYTF.

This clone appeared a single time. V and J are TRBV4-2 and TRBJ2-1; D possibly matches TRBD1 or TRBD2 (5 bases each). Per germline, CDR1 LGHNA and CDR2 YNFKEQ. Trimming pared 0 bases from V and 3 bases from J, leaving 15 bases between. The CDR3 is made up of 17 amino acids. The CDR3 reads CASSQDWGPAGYNEQFF. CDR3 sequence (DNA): TGTGCCAGCAGCCAAGATTGGGGCCCGGCGGGCTACAATGAGCAGTTCTTC.

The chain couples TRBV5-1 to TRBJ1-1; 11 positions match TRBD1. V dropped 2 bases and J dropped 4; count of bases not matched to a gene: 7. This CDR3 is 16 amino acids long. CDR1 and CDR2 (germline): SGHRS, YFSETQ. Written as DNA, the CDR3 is TGCGCCAGCAGCTTCAATCCGGGACAGGGGGGCACTGAAGCTTTCTTT. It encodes CASSFNPGQGGTEAFF. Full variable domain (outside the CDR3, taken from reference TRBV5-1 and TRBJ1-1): KAGVTQTPRYLIKTRGQQVTLSCSPISGHRSVSWYQQTPGQGLQFLFEYFSETQRNKGNFPGRFSGRQFSNSRSEMNVSTLELGDSALYLCASSFNPGQGGTEAFFGQGTRLTVV.

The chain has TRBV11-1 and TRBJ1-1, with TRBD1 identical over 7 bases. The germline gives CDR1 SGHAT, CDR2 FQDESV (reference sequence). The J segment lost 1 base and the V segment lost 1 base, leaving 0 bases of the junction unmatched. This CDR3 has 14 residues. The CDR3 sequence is CASSLDRGNTEAFF. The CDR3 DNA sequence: TGTGCCAGCAGCTTAGACAGGGGGAACACTGAAGCTTTCTTT.

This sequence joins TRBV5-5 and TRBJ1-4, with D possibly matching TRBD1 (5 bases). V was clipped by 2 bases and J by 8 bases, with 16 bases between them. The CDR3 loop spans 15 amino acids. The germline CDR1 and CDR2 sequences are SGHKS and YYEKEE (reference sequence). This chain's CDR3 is CASSFSGLGGEKLFF. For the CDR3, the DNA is TGTGCCAGCAGCTTTTCGGGACTGGGTGGGGAAAAACTGTTTTTT.

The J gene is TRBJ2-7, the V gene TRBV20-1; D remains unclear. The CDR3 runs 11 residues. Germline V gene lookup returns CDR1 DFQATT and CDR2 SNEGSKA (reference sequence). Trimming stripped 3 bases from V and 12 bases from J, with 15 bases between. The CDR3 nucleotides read TGCAGTGCTAGTTACATCCCCTGGACGTACTTC. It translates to CSASYIPWTYF.

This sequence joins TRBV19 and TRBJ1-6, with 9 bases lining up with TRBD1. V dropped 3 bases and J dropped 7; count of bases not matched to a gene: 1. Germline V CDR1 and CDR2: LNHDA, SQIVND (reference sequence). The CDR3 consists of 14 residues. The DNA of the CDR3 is TGTGCCAGTAGTATGGGACAGGGAAATTCACCCCTCCACTTT. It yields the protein CASSMGQGNSPLHF.